Below are 3 T cell receptor beta chains sequenced from a single sample in a study of beta chain features in type 1 diabetes. Isolated RNA was reverse transcribed in full, so expressed TCRB transcripts were sequenced. Only in-frame clones appear in the TCRdb table, and some are missing; sequencing was by immunoSEQ multiplex PCR. Of 250,000 to 300,000 clones in the sample, approximately 8.1% are singletons; the top ten hold more than 0.8%. The sample consisted of central memory CD4+ T cells from blood. The source is a woman aged 18-29 years in good health.

This clone was seen a few times. This chain links TRBV30 with TRBJ1-2; 8 bases are a match to TRBD1. The CDR3 loop spans 14 amino acids. Germline CDR1 GTSNPN, CDR2 SVGIG (reference sequence). V trimming: 5 bases; J trimming: 6 bases; junction bases outside the gene matches: 11. CDR3 loop: CAWPGDRSMDGYTF. CDR3 coding DNA: TGTGCCTGGCCCGGGGACAGGAGTATGGATGGCTACACCTTC.

Concerning this clone: Mismatch with germline at one junction end may stem from a read error. This sequence joins TRBV7-7 and TRBJ2-7, with TRBD1 as a possible D gene (6 bases). Germline values: CDR1 SSHAT, CDR2 FNYEAQ (reference sequence). This CDR3 has 13 residues. Written as DNA, the CDR3 is TGTGCTAGCAGCTTAAATTCCAGGGACAAGCAGTACTTC. Translated, it gives CASSLNSRDKQYF.

This clone was seen more than once but under ten times. The V gene is TRBV7-9, the J gene TRBJ2-1, with D possibly matching TRBD2 (5 bases). This CDR3 is 15 amino acids long. Germline CDR1 reads SEHNR; CDR2 reads FQNEAQ (reference sequence). V was trimmed by 4 bases and J by 4 bases, leaving 14 bases between them. The CDR3 is CASSSTSGIYNEQFF. The CDR3 DNA sequence: TGTGCCAGCAGCTCAACGTCGGGGATTTACAATGAGCAGTTCTTC. The entire variable domain, with the rest obtained from reference TRBV7-9 and TRBJ2-1, is as follows: DTGVSQNPRHKITKRGQNVTFRCDPISEHNRLYWYRQTLGQGPEFLTYFQNEAQLEKSRLLSDRFSAERPKGSFSTLEIQRTEQGDSAMYLCASSSTSGIYNEQFFGPGTRLTVL.